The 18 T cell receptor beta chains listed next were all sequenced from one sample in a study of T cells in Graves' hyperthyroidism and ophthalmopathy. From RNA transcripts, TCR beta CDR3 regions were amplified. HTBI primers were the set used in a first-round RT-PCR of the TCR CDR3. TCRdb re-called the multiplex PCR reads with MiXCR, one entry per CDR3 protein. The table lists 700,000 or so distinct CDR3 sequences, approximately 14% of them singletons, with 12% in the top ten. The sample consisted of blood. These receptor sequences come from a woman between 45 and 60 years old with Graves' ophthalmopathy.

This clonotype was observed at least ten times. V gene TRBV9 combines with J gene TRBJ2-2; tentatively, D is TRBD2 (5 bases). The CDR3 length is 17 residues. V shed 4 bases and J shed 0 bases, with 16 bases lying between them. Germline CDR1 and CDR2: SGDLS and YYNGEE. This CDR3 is CASSPARLAANTGELFF. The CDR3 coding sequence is TGTGCCAGCAGCCCGGCCCGGCTAGCCGCGAACACCGGGGAGCTGTTTTTT. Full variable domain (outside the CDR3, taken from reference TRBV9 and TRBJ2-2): DSGVTQTPKHLITATGQRVTLRCSPRSGDLSVYWYQQSLDQGLQFLIQYYNGEERAKGNILERFSAQQFPDLHSELNLSSLELGDSALYFCASSPARLAANTGELFFGEGSRLTVL.

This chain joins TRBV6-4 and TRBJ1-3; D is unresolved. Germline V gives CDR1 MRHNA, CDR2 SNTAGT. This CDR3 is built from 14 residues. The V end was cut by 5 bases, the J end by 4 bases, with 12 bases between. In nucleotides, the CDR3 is TGTGCCAGCAGTTACACCACAAACGGAAACACCATATATTTT. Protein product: CASSYTTNGNTIYF.

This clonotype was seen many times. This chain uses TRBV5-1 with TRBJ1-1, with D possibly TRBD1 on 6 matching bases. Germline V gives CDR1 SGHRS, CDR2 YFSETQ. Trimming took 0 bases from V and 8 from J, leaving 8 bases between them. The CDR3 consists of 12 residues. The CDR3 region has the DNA TGCGCCAGCAGCTTGGGGGGGCAGGAAGCTTTCTTT. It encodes CASSLGGQEAFF. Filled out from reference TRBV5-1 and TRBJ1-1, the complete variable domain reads KAGVTQTPRYLIKTRGQQVTLSCSPISGHRSVSWYQQTPGQGLQFLFEYFSETQRNKGNFPGRFSGRQFSNSRSEMNVSTLELGDSALYLCASSLGGQEAFFGQGTRLTVV.

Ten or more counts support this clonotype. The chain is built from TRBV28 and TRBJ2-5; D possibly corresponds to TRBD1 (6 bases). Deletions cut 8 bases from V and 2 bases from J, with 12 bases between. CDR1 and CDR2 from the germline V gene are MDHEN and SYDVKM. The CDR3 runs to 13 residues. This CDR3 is CASLQGRQETQYF. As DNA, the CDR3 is TGTGCCAGCCTACAGGGCCGTCAAGAGACCCAGTACTTC.

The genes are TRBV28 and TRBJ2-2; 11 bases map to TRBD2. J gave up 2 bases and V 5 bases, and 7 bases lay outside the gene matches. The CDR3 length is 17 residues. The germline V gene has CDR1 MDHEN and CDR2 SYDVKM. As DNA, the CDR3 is TGTGCCAGCAGTAAGATGGGACTAGCGGAAAACACCGGGGAGCTGTTTTTT. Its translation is CASSKMGLAENTGELFF. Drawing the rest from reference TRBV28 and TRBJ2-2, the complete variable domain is DVKVTQSSRYLVKRTGEKVFLECVQDMDHENMFWYRQDPGLGLRLIYFSYDVKMKEKGDIPEGYSVSREKKERFSLILESASTNQTSMYLCASSKMGLAENTGELFFGEGSRLTVL.

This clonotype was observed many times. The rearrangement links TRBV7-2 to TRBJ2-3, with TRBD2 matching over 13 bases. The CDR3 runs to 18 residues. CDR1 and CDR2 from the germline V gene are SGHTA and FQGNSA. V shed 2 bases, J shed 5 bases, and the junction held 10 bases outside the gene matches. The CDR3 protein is CASSLRLAGGGVLDTQYF. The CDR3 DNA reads TGTGCCAGCAGCTTACGACTAGCGGGAGGAGGAGTTTTAGATACGCAGTATTTT.

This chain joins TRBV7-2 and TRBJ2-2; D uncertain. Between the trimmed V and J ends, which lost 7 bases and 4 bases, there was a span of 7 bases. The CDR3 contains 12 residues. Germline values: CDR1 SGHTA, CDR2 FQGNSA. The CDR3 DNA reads TGTGCCAGCACCTCCCTCACCGGGGAGCTGTTTTTT. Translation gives CASTSLTGELFF.

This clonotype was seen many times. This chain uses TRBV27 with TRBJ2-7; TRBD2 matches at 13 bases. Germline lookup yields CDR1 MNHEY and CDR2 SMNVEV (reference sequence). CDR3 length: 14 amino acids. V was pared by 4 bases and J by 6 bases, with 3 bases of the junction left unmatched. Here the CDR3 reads CASSSGLAGLEQYF. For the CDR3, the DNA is TGTGCCAGCAGTTCGGGACTAGCGGGACTCGAGCAGTACTTC.

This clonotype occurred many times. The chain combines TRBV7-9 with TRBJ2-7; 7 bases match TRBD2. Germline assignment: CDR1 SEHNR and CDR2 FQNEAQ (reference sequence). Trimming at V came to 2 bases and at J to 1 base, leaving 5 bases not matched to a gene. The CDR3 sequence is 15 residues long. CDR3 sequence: CASSLFGGSSYEQYF. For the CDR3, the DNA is TGTGCCAGCAGCTTATTTGGCGGGAGTTCCTACGAGCAGTACTTC. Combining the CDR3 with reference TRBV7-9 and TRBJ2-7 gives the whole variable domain DTGVSQNPRHKITKRGQNVTFRCDPISEHNRLYWYRQTLGQGPEFLTYFQNEAQLEKSRLLSDRFSAERPKGSFSTLEIQRTEQGDSAMYLCASSLFGGSSYEQYFGPGTRLTVT.

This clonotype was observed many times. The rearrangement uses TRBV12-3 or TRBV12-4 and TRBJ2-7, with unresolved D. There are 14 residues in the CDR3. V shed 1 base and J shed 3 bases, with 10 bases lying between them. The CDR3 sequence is CASSLELGYYEQYF. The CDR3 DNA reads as TGTGCCAGCAGTTTAGAGTTAGGTTACTACGAGCAGTACTTC.

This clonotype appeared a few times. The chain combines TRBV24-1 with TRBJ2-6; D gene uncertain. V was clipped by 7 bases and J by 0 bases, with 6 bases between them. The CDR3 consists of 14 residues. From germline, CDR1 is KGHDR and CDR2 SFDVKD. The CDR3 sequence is CATRGNSGANVLTF. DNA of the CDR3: TGTGCCACCAGAGGCAACTCTGGGGCCAACGTCCTGACTTTC.

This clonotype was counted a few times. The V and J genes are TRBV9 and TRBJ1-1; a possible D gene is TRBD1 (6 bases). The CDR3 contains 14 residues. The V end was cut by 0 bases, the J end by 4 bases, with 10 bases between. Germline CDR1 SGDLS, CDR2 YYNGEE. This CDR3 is CASSVAGGPTEAFF. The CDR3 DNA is TGTGCCAGCAGCGTAGCGGGGGGCCCCACTGAAGCTTTCTTT. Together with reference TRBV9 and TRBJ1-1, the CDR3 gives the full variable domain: DSGVTQTPKHLITATGQRVTLRCSPRSGDLSVYWYQQSLDQGLQFLIQYYNGEERAKGNILERFSAQQFPDLHSELNLSSLELGDSALYFCASSVAGGPTEAFFGQGTRLTVV.

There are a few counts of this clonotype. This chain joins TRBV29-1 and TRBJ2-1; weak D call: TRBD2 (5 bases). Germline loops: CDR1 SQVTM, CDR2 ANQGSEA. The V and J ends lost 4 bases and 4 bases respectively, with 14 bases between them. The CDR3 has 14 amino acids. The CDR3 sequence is CSVGFGGGYNEQFF. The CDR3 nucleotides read TGCAGCGTTGGCTTCGGAGGTGGGTACAATGAGCAGTTCTTC.

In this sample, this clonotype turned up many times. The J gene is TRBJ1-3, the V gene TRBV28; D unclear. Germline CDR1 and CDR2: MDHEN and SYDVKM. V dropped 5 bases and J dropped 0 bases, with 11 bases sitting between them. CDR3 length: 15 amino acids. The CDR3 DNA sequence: TGTGCCAGCAGTACCTTCCTAACCTCTGGAAACACCATATATTTT. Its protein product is CASSTFLTSGNTIYF.

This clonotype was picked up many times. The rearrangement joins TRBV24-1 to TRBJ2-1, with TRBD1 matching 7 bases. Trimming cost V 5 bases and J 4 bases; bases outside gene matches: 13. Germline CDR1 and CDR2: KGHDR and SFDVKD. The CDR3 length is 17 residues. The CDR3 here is CATSGVSGTETYNEQFF. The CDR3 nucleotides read TGTGCCACCAGTGGAGTATCGGGGACAGAAACTTACAATGAGCAGTTCTTC.

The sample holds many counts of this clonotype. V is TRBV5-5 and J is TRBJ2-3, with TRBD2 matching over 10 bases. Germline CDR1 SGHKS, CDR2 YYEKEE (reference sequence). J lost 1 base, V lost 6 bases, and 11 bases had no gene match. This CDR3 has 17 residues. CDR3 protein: CASTLFLAGEGTDTQYF. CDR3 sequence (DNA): TGTGCCAGCACCTTATTCCTAGCGGGAGAGGGCACAGATACGCAGTATTTT.

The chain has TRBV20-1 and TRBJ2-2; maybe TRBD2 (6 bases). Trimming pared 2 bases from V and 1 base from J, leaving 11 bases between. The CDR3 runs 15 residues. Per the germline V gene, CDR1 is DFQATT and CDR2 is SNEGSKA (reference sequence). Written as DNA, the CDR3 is TGCAGTGCTAGACTCGGGACTTTGAACACCGGGGAGCTGTTTTTT. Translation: CSARLGTLNTGELFF.

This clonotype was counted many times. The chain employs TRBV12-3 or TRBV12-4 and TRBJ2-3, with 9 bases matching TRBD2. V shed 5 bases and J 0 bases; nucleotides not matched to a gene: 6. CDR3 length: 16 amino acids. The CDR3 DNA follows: TGTGCCAGCAGTACACGCGGGAGGGCGAGCACAGATACGCAGTATTTT. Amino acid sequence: CASSTRGRASTDTQYF.